These T cell receptor beta chains were read from a single sample in a study of cytomegalovirus exposure and HLA in healthy donors. This table comes from immunoSEQ multiplex PCR, and its TCRdb copy is limited to in-frame clones, with some not included. This sample has under 150,000 clones, with just over 85% found just once. What was sequenced was PBMCs. The receptors come from a woman between 18 and 30 years old in good health and CMV-seropositive. The CDR3 runs from the conserved cysteine through the conserved F or W.

V,J,CDR3
TRBV7-6,TRBJ2-1,CASSLFRTSGSHNEQFF
TRBV5-6,TRBJ1-1,CASSRLREGTEAFF
TRBV6-1,TRBJ1-2,CASRGTGGSYGYTF
TRBV5-1,TRBJ2-1,CASSLALGREPRNEQFF
TRBV29-1,TRBJ2-3,CSATGTSDRGSTDTQYF
TRBV28,TRBJ2-5,CASSLPGRETQYF
TRBV28,TRBJ2-7,CASSLGRSYEQYF
TRBV6-1,TRBJ1-2,CASIRERATYGYTF
TRBV28,TRBJ1-4,CASSLGGVYEKLFF
TRBV11-3,TRBJ2-5,CASSPASGVQETQYF
TRBV7-6,TRBJ1-5,CASSLGTGGEPQHF
TRBV5-1,TRBJ2-7,CASSLASRGGLPDEQYF
TRBV2,TRBJ1-2,CASRQGDGYTF
TRBV27,TRBJ1-1,CASSGQGNTEAFF